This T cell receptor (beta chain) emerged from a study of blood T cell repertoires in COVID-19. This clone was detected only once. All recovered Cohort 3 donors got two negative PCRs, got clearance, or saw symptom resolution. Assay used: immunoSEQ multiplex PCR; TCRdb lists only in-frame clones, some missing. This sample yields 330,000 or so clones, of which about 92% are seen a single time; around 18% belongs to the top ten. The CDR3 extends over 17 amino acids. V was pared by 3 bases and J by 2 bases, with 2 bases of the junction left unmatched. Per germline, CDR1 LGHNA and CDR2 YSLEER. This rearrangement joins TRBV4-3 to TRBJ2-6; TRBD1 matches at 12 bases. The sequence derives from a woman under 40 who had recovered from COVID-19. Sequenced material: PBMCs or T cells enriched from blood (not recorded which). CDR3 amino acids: CASSQGQGAAGANVLTF. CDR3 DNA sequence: TGCGCCAGCAGCCAGGGACAGGGGGCAGCTGGGGCCAACGTCCTGACTTTC.